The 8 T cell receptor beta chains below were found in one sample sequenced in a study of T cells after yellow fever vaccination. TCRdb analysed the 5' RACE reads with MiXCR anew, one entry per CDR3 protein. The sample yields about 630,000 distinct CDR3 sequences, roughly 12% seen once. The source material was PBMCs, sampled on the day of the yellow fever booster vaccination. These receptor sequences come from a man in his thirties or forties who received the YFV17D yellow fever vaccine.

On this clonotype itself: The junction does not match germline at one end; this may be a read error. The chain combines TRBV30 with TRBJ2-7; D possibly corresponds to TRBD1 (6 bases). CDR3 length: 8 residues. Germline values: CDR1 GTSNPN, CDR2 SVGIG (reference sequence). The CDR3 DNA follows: TGTGCCTCGAGGGGGACCCTCTTC. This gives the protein CASRGTLF.

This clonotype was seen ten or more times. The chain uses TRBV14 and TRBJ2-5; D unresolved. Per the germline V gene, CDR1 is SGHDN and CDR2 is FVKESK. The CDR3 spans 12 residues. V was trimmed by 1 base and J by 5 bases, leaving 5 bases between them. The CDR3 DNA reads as TGTGCCAGCAGCCAAGTGCGGGAGACCCAGTACTTC. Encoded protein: CASSQVRETQYF.

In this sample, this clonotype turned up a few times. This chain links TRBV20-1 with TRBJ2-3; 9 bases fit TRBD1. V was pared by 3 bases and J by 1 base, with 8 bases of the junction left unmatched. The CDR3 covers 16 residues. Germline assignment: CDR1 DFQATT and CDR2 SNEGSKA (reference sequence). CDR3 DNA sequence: TGCAGTGCTAGGGGCGGGACAGGGATACGCACAGATACGCAGTATTTT. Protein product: CSARGGTGIRTDTQYF.

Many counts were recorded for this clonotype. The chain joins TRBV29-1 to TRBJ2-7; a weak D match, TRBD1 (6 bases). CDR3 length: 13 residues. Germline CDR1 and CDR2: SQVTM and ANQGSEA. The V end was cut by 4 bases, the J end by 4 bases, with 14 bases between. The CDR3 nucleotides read TGCAGCGTTGTAGGGGACATGGGTTACGAGCAGTACTTC. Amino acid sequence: CSVVGDMGYEQYF.

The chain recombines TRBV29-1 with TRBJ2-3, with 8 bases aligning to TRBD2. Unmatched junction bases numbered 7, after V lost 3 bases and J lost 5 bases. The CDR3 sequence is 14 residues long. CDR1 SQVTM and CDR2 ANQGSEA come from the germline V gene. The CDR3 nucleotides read TGCAGCGTTGAGGCGGGAGGACTGGGAGATACGCAGTATTTT. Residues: CSVEAGGLGDTQYF.

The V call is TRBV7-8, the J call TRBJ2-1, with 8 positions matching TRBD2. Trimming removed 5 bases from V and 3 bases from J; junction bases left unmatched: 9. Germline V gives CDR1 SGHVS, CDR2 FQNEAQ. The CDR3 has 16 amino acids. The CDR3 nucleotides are TGTGCCAGCAGCCTAAACCGGGAGGGCGGCTACAATGAGCAGTTCTTC. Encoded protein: CASSLNREGGYNEQFF.

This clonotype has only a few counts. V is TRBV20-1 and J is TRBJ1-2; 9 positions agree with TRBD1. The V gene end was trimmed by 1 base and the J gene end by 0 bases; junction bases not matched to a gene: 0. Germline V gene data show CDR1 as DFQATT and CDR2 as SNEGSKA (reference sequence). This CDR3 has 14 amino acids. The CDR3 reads CSARGTGANYGYTF. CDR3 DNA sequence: TGCAGTGCTAGAGGGACAGGGGCTAACTATGGCTACACCTTC.

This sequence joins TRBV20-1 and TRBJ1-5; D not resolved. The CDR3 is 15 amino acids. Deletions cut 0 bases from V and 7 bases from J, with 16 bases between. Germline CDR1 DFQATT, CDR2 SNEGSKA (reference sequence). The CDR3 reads CSARDGIGVGQPQHF. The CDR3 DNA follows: TGCAGTGCTAGAGATGGGATTGGGGTTGGACAGCCCCAGCATTTT.